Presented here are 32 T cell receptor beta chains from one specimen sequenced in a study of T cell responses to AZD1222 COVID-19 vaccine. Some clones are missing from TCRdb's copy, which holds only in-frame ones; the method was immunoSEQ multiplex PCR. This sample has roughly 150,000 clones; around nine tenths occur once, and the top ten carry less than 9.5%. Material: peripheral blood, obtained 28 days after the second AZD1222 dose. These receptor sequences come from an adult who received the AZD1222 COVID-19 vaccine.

CDR3 nucleotides: TGTGCCAGCAGTGACAGGGAGGGCGGAGGAGCAGATACGCAGTATTTT. Protein product: CASSDREGGGADTQYF. This chain links TRBV6-4 with TRBJ2-3; 7 nucleotides match TRBD2. The CDR3 spans 16 residues. Per germline, CDR1 MRHNA and CDR2 SNTAGT. V lost 2 bases, J lost 4 bases, and 9 bases stayed unmatched.

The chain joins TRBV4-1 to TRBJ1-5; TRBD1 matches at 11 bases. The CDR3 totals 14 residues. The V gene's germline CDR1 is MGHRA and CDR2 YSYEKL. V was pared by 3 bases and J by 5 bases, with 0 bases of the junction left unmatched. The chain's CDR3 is CASSQGQGDQPQHF. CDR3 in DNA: TGCGCCAGCAGCCAGGGACAGGGGGATCAGCCCCAGCATTTT.

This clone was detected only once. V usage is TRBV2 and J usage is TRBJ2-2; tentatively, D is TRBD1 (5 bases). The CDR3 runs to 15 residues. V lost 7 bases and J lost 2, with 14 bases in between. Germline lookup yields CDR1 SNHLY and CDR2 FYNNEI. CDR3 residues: CASTTHQGNTGELFF. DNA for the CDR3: TGTGCCAGCACTACCCATCAGGGTAACACCGGGGAGCTGTTTTTT. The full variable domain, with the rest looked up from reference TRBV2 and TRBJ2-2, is EPEVTQTPSHQVTQMGQEVILRCVPISNHLYFYWYRQILGQKVEFLVSFYNNEISEKSEIFDDQFSVERPDGSNFTLKIRSTKLEDSAMYFCASTTHQGNTGELFFGEGSRLTVL.

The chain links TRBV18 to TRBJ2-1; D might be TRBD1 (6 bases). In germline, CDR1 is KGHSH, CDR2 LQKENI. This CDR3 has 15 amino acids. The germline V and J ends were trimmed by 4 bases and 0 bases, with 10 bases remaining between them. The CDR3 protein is CASSQDSSSYNEQFF. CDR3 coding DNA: TGTGCCAGCTCACAGGACAGTAGCTCCTACAATGAGCAGTTCTTC.

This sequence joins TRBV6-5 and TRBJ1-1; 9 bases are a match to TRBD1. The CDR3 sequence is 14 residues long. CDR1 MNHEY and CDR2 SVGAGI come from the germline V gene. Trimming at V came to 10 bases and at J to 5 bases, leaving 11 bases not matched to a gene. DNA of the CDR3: TGTGCCATCAGATTCTCAGGACAGGGGACTGAAGCTTTCTTT. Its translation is CAIRFSGQGTEAFF.

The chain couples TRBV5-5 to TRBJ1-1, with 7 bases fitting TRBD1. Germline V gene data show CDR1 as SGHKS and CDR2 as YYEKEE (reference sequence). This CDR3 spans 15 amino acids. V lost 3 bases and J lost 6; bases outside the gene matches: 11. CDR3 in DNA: TGTGCCAGCAGCTCCCTGACAGGGTGGGGGCCTGAAGCTTTCTTT. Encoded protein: CASSSLTGWGPEAFF.

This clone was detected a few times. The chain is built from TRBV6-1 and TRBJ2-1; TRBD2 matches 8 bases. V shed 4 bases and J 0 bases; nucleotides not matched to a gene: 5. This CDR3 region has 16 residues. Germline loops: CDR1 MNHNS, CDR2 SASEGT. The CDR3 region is CASSGREVPSYNEQFF. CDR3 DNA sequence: TGTGCCAGCAGTGGGCGGGAGGTTCCCTCCTACAATGAGCAGTTCTTC.

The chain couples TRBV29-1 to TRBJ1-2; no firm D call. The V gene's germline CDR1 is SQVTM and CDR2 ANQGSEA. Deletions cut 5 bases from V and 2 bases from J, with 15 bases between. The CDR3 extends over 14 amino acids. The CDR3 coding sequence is TGCAGCGTTTATGGAGAAGGTGCCAACTATGGCTACACCTTC. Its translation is CSVYGEGANYGYTF.

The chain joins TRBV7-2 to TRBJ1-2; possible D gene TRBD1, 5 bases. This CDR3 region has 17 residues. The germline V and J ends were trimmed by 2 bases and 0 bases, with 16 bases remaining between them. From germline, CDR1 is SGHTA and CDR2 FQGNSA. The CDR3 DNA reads TGTGCCAGCAGCTTACTGCCGGAGGGGCCGCCTAACTATGGCTACACCTTC. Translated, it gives CASSLLPEGPPNYGYTF.

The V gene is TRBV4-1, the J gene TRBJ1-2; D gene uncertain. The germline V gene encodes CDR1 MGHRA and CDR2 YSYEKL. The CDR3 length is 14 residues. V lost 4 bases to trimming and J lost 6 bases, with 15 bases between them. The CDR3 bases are TGCGCCAGCAGCCCCTACCCAGGCTTGGATGGCTACACCTTC. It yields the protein CASSPYPGLDGYTF.

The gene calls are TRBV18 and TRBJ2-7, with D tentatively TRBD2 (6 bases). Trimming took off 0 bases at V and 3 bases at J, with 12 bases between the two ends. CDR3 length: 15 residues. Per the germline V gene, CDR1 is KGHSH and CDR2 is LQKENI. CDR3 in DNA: TGTGCCAGCTCACCACCGGAAGCGGGCCACTACGAGCAGTACTTC. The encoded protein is CASSPPEAGHYEQYF.

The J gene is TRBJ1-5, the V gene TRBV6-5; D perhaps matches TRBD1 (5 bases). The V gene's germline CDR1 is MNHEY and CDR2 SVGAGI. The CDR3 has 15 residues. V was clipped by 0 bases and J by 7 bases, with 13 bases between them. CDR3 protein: CASSYSARANQPQHF. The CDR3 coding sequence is TGTGCCAGCAGTTACTCGGCCAGGGCCAACCAGCCCCAGCATTTT.

CDR3 bases: TGTGCCAGCAGTGGGGGGGTCTGGGAAAAACTGTTTTTT. The encoded protein is CASSGGVWEKLFF. This rearrangement joins TRBV12-3 or TRBV12-4 to TRBJ1-4, with D perhaps matching TRBD1 (5 bases). CDR3 length equals 13 residues. V dropped 5 bases and J dropped 8 bases, with 12 bases sitting between them.

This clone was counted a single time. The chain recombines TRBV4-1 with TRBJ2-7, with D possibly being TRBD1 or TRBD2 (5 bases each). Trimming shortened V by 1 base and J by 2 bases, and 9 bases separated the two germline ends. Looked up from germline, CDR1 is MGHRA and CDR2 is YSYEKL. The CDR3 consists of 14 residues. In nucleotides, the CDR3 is TGCGCCAGCAGCCAAGTTTTGGGGGCCTACGAGCAGTACTTC. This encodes CASSQVLGAYEQYF.

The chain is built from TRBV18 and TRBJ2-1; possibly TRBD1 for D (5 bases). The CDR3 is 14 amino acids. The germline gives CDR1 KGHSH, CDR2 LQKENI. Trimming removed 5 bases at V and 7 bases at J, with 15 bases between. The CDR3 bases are TGTGCCAGCTCAAATCCAGGGTTTCCGAATGAGCAGTTCTTC. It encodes CASSNPGFPNEQFF. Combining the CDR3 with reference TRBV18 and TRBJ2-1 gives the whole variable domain NAGVMQNPRHLVRRRGQEARLRCSPMKGHSHVYWYRQLPEEGLKFMVYLQKENIIDESGMPKERFSAEFPKEGPSILRIQQVVRGDSAAYFCASSNPGFPNEQFFGPGTRLTVL.

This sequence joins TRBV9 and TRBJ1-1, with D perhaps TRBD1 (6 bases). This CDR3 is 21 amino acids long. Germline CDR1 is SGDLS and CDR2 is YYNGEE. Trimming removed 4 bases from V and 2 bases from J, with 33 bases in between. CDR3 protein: CASSPQGSFRRVESPNTEAFF. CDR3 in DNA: TGTGCCAGCAGCCCTCAGGGGAGTTTCCGTAGAGTGGAGTCTCCCAACACTGAAGCTTTCTTT.

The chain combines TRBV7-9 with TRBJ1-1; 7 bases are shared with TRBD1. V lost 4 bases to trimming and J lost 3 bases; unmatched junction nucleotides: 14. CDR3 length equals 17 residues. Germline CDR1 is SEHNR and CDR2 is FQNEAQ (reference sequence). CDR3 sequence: CASSSRTGVGGYTEAFF. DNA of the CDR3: TGTGCCAGCAGCTCCCGCACAGGGGTTGGAGGTTACACTGAAGCTTTCTTT. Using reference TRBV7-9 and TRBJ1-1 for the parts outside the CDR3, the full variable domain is DTGVSQNPRHKITKRGQNVTFRCDPISEHNRLYWYRQTLGQGPEFLTYFQNEAQLEKSRLLSDRFSAERPKGSFSTLEIQRTEQGDSAMYLCASSSRTGVGGYTEAFFGQGTRLTVV.

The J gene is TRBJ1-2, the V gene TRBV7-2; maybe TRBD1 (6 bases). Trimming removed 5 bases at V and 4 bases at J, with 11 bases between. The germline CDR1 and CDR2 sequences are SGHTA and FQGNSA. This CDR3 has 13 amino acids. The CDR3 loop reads CASSLGQFYGYTF. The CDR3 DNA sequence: TGTGCCAGCAGCCTAGGACAGTTCTATGGCTACACCTTC.

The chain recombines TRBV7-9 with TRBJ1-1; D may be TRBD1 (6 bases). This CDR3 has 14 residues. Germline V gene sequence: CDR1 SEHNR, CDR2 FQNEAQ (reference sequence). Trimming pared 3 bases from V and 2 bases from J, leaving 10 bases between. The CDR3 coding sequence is TGTGCCAGCAGCTTTGGGGGGGCTAACACTGAAGCTTTCTTT. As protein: CASSFGGANTEAFF. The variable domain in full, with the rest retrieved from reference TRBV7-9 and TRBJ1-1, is DTGVSQNPRHKITKRGQNVTFRCDPISEHNRLYWYRQTLGQGPEFLTYFQNEAQLEKSRLLSDRFSAERPKGSFSTLEIQRTEQGDSAMYLCASSFGGANTEAFFGQGTRLTVV.

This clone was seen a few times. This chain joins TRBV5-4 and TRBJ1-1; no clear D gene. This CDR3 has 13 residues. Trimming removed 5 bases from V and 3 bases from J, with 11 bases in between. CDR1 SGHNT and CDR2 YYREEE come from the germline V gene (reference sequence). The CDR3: CASREQLDTEAFF. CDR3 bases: TGTGCCAGCAGGGAACAGTTGGACACTGAAGCTTTCTTT.

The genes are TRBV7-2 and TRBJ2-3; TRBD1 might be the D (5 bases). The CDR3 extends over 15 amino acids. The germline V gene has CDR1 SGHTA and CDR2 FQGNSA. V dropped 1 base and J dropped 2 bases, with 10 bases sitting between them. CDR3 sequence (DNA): TGTGCCAGCAGCTTAGACAGGACCCACACAGATACGCAGTATTTT. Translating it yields CASSLDRTHTDTQYF.

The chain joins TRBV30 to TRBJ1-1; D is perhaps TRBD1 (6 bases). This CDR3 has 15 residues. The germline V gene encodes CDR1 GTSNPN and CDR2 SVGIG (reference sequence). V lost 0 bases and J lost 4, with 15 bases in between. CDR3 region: CAWSVGGNLGTEAFF. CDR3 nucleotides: TGTGCCTGGAGTGTAGGGGGTAATCTGGGCACTGAAGCTTTCTTT.

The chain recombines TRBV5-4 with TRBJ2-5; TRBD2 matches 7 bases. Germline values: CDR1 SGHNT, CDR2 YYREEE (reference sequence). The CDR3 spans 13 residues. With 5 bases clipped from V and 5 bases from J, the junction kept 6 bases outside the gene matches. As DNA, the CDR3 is TGTGCCAGCAGGGGGGGACTACGGGAGACCCAGTACTTC. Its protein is CASRGGLRETQYF.

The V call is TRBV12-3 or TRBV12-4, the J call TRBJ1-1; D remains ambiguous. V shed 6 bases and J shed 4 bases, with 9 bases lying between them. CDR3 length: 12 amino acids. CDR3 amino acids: CASSRRPTEAFF. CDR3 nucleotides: TGTGCCAGCAGCCGACGGCCCACTGAAGCTTTCTTT.

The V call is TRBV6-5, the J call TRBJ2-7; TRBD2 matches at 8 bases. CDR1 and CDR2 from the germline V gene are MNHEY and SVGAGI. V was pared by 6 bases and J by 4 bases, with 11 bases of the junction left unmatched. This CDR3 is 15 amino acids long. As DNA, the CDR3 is TGTGCCAGCAGACCCAGCTTAGCGGGGAAGTACGAGCAGTACGTC. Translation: CASRPSLAGKYEQYV.

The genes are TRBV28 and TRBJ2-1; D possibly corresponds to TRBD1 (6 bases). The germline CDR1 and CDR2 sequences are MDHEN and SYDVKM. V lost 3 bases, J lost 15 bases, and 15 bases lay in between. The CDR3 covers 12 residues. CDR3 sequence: CASSFSWTVLFF. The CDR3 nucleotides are TGTGCCAGCAGTTTTTCCTGGACAGTCCTGTTCTTC.

DNA for the CDR3: TGTGCCAGCTCGGACAGGGGAAGAGGCAATCAGCCCCAGCATTTT. Protein product: CASSDRGRGNQPQHF. The chain couples TRBV18 to TRBJ1-5, with 9 bases identical to TRBD1. The V gene end was trimmed by 6 bases and the J gene end by 2 bases; junction bases not matched to a gene: 5. Germline CDR1 KGHSH, CDR2 LQKENI. The CDR3 totals 15 residues. Filled out from reference TRBV18 and TRBJ1-5, the complete variable domain reads NAGVMQNPRHLVRRRGQEARLRCSPMKGHSHVYWYRQLPEEGLKFMVYLQKENIIDESGMPKERFSAEFPKEGPSILRIQQVVRGDSAAYFCASSDRGRGNQPQHFGDGTRLSIL.

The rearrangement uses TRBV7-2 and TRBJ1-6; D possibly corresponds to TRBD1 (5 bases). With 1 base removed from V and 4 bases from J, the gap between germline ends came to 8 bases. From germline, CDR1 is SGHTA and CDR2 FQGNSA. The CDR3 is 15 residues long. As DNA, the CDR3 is TGTGCCAGCAGCTTAGGGGGCGGATATAATTCACCCCTCCACTTT. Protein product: CASSLGGGYNSPLHF.

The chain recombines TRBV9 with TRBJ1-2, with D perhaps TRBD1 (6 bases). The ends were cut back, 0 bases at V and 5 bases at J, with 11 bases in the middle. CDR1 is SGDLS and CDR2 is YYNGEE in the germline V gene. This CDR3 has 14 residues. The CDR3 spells CASSVAGDGYGYTF. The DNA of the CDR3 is TGTGCCAGCAGCGTAGCAGGGGACGGGTATGGCTACACCTTC.

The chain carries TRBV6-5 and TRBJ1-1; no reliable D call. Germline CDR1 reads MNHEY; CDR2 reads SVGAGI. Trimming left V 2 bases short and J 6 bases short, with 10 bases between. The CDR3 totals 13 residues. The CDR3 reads CASSYRWGAEAFF. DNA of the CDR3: TGTGCCAGCAGTTACCGGTGGGGAGCTGAAGCTTTCTTT.

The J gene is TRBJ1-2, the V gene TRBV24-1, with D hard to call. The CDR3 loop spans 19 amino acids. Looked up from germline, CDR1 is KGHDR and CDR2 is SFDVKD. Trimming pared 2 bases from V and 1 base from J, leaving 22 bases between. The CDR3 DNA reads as TGTGCCACCAGTGATTCAGCCGTCGCCGGTAAGACAATTAACTATGGCTACACCTTC. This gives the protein CATSDSAVAGKTINYGYTF.

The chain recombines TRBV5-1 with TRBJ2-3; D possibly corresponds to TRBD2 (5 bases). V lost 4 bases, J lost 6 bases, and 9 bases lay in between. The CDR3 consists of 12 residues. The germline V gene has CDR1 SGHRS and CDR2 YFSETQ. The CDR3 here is CASSGTRDTQYF. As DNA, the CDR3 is TGCGCCAGCAGCGGCACTAGGGATACGCAGTATTTT.